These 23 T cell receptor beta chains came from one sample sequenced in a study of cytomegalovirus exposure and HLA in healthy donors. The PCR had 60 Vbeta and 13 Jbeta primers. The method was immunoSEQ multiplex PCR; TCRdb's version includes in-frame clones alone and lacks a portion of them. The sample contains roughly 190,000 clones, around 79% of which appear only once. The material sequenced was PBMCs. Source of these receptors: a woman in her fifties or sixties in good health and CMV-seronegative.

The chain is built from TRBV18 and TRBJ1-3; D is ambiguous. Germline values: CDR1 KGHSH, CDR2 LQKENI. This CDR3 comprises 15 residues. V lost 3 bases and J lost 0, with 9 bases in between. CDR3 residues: CASSPPGVSGNTIYF. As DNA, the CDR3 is TGTGCCAGCTCACCGCCGGGAGTCTCTGGAAACACCATATATTTT.

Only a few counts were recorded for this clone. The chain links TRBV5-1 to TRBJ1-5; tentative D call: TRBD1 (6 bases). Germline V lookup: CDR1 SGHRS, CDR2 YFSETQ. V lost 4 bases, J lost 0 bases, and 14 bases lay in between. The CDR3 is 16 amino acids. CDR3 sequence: CASSVQGIGSNQPQHF. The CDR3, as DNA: TGCGCCAGCAGCGTACAGGGAATAGGTAGCAATCAGCCCCAGCATTTT.

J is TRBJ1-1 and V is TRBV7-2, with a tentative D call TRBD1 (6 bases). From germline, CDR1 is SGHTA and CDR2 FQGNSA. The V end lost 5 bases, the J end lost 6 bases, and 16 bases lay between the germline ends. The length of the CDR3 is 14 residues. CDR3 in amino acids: CASSPQRQGSEAFF. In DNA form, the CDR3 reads TGTGCCAGCAGCCCTCAACGGCAGGGGTCTGAAGCTTTCTTT.

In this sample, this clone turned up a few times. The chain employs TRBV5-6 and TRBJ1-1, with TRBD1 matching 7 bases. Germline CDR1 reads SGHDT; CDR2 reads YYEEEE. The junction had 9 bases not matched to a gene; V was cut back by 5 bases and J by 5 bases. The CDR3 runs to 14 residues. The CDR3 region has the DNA TGTGCCAGCAGTCGAAACAGGGGAGGAACTGAAGCTTTCTTT. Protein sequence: CASSRNRGGTEAFF.

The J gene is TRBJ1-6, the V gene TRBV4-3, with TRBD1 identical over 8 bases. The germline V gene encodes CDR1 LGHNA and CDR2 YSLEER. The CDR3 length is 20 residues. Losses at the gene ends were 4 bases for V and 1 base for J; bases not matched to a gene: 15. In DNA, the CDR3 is TGCGCCAGCAGCCTCCAATGGGGGGACAGGCGAGCGTCCTATAATTCACCCCTCCACTTT. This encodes CASSLQWGDRRASYNSPLHF.

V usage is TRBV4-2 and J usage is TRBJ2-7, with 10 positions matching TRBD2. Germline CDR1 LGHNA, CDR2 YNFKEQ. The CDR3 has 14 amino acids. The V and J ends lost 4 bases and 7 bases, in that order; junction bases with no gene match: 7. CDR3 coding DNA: TGTGCCAGCAGCCGTCAGCGGGAGGGGGAAGAGCAGTACTTC. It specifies CASSRQREGEEQYF.

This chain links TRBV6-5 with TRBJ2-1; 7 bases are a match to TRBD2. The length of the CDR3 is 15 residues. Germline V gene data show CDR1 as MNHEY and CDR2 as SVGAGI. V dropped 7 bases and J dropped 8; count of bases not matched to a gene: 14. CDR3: CASTPSGVGRYEQFF. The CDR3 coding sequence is TGTGCCAGCACTCCCAGCGGGGTGGGCCGGTATGAGCAGTTCTTC.

The CDR3 DNA reads TGCGCCAGCAGCATGGGGACAGGGAGAGATACGCAGTATTTT. Translating gives CASSMGTGRDTQYF. The gene calls are TRBV5-1 and TRBJ2-3; 9 bases match TRBD1. Germline V gives CDR1 SGHRS, CDR2 YFSETQ. The CDR3 contains 14 residues. After removal of 4 bases from V and 5 bases from J, the junction contained 5 bases not matched to a gene.

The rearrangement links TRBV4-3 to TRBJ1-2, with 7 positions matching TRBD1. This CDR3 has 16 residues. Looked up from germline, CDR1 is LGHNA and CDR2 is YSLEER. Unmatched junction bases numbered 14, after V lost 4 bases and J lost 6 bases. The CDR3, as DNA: TGCGCCAGCAGCCCGGAACCATTGACAGGGAAAAATGGCTACACCTTC. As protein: CASSPEPLTGKNGYTF.

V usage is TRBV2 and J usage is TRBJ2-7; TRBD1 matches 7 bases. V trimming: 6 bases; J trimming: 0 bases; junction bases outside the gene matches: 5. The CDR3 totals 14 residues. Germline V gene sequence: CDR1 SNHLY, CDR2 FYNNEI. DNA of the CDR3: TGTGCCAGCAGCTACGGACAGGTCTCCTACGAGCAGTACTTC. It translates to CASSYGQVSYEQYF. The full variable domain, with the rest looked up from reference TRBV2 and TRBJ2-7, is EPEVTQTPSHQVTQMGQEVILRCVPISNHLYFYWYRQILGQKVEFLVSFYNNEISEKSEIFDDQFSVERPDGSNFTLKIRSTKLEDSAMYFCASSYGQVSYEQYFGPGTRLTVT.

The chain's CDR3 is CASTDPPSFTEAFF. In DNA, the CDR3 is TGTGCCAGTACAGACCCTCCTAGTTTCACTGAAGCTTTCTTT. The chain combines TRBV19 with TRBJ1-1; D not certain. Trimming removed 7 bases at V and 4 bases at J, with 16 bases between. This CDR3 comprises 14 residues. The germline gives CDR1 LNHDA, CDR2 SQIVND (reference sequence).

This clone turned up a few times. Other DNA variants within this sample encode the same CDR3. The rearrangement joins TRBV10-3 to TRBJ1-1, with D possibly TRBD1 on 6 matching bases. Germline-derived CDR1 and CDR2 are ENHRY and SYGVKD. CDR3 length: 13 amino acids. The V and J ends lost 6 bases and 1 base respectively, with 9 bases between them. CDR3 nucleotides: TGTGCCATCAGGGGGGGGCCGAACACTGAAGCTTTCTTT. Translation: CAIRGGPNTEAFF.

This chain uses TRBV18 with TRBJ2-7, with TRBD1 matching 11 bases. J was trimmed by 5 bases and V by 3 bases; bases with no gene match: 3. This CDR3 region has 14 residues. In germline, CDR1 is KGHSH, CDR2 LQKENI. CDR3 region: CASSPWTGGDEQYF. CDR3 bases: TGTGCCAGCTCACCTTGGACAGGGGGCGACGAGCAGTACTTC.

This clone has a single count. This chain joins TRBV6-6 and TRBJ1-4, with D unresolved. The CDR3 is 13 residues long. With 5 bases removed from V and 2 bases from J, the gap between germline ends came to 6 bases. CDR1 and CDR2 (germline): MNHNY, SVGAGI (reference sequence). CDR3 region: CASSNPTNEKLFF. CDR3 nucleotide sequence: TGTGCCAGCAGTAATCCTACTAATGAAAAACTGTTTTTT.

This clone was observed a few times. The CDR3 is CASSLALGRDSYEQYF. Written as DNA, the CDR3 is TGTGCCAGCAGCTTAGCCCTAGGGCGGGATTCATACGAGCAGTACTTC. The chain links TRBV7-9 to TRBJ2-7; maybe TRBD2 (6 bases). V lost 0 bases, J lost 4 bases, and 16 bases lay in between. The CDR3 covers 16 residues. The germline V gene encodes CDR1 SEHNR and CDR2 FQNEAQ (reference sequence).

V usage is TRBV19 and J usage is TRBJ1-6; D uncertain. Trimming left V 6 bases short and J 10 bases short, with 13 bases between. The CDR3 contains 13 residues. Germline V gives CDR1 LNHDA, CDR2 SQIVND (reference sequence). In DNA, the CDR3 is TGTGCCAGTAGCGCGGGAGCCAGGTCACCCCTCCACTTT. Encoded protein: CASSAGARSPLHF.

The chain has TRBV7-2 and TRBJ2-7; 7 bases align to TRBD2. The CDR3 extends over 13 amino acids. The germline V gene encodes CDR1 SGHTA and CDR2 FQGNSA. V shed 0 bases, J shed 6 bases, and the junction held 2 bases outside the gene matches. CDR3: CASSLASGGEQYF. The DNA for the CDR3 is TGTGCCAGCAGCTTAGCGTCGGGAGGCGAGCAGTACTTC.

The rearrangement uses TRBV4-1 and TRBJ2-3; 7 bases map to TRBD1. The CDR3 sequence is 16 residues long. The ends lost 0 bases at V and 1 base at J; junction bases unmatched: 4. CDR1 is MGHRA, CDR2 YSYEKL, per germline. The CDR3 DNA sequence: TGCGCCAGCAGCCAAGAGCCGCAGGGGGGCACAGATACGCAGTATTTT. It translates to CASSQEPQGGTDTQYF.

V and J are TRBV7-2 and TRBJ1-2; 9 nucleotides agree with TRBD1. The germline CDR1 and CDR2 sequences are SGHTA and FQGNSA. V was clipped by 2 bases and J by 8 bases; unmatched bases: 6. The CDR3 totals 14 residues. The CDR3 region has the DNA TGTGCCAGCAGCTTACACAGGGGGCGCGGCGGCTACACCTTC. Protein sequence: CASSLHRGRGGYTF. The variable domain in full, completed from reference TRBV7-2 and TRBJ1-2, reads GAGVSQSPSNKVTEKGKDVELRCDPISGHTALYWYRQSLGQGLEFLIYFQGNSAPDKSGLPSDRFSAERTGGSVSTLTIQRTQQEDSAVYLCASSLHRGRGGYTFGSGTRLTVV.

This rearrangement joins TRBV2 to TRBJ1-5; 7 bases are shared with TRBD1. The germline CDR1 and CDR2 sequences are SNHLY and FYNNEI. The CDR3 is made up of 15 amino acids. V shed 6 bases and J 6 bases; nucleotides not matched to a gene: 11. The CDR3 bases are TGTGCCAGCAGCGTTGGGACAGAACTAGGTCAGCCCCAGCATTTT. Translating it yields CASSVGTELGQPQHF.

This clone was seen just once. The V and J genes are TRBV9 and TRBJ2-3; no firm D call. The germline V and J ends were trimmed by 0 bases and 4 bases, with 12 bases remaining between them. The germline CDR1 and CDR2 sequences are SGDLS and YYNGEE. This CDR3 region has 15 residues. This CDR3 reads CASSVESWQADTQYF. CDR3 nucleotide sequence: TGTGCCAGCAGCGTAGAATCGTGGCAGGCAGATACGCAGTATTTT.

The CDR3 protein is CASSIAWTGNYGYTF. The CDR3 DNA follows: TGTGCCAGTAGTATAGCTTGGACAGGGAACTATGGCTACACCTTC. V usage is TRBV19 and J usage is TRBJ1-2, with TRBD1 matching 8 bases. Germline V gene sequence: CDR1 LNHDA, CDR2 SQIVND (reference sequence). The CDR3 has 15 residues. The J segment lost 2 bases and the V segment lost 1 base, leaving 3 bases of the junction unmatched.

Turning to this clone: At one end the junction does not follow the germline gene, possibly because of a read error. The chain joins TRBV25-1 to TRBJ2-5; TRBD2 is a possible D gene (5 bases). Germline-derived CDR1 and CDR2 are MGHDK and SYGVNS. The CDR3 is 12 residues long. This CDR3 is CASSEGPGTLDF. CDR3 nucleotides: TGTGCCAGCAGTGAAGGACCGGGAACCCTAGACTTC.